This T cell receptor beta chain was identified in a study of shared clonotypes between healthy human individuals. TCRdb's table, derived via immunoSEQ multiplex PCR, lists solely in-frame clones and lacks some. There are approximately 700,000 clones in the sample; around 73% occur only once, and about 1.8% lies in the top ten. CDR1 is MDHEN, CDR2 SYDVKM, per germline. This CDR3 region has 19 residues. Trimming left V 7 bases short and J 0 bases short, with 25 bases between. The receptor comes from a woman aged 25 to 39 in good health. Sequenced: memory CD4+ T cells sorted from blood. Subset reported: CD45RA-negative fraction. The chain employs TRBV28 and TRBJ2-1; tentatively, D is TRBD2 (6 bases). The CDR3 bases are TGTGCCAGCACCCCGCCCCCCTTCCATAGCGGCAGCTCCTACAATGAGCAGTTCTTC. It is translated as CASTPPPFHSGSSYNEQFF.